Detailed here is one T cell receptor beta chain. Antigen specificity is unknown. Libraries were prepared by immunoSEQ multiplex PCR; TCRdb keeps only in-frame clonotypes and omits some of them. The sample has some 1,600,000 clones; 98% are singletons. Deletions cut 3 bases from V and 3 bases from J, with 14 bases between. The germline V gene encodes CDR1 LNHNV and CDR2 YYDKDF (reference sequence). CDR3 length: 15 residues. This sample is drawn from a study of shared clonotypes between healthy human individuals. Study-level findings and limits: Rarefaction exposed incomplete sorted-subset sequencing despite large depth. The expectation was that sequencing depth would affect clonotype sharing among donors. Naive CD4 clonotype sharing across several donors was approximately 5%.

The split of CD4+ cells yielded CD45RA+ naive and CD45RA-negative memory subsets. The gene calls are TRBV15 and TRBJ1-1; possibly TRBD1 for D (6 bases). The sample was naive CD4+ T cells sorted from blood. Subset given: CD45RA+ positively selected. The sequence came from a man aged 25-45 years in good health. The CDR3 nucleotides read TGTGCCACCAGCAGCAGGGGTATATTGTACACTGAAGCTTTCTTT. Translation gives CATSSRGILYTEAFF.